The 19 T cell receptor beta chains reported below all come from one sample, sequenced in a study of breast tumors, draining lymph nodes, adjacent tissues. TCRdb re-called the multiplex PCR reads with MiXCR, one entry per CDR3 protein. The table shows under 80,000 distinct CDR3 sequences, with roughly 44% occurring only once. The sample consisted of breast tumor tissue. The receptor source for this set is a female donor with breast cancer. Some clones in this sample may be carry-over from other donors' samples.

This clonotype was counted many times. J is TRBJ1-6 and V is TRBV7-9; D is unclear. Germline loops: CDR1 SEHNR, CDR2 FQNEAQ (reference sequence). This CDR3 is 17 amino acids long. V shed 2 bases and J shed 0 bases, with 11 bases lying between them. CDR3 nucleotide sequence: TGTGCCAGCAGCTTAAGGGATCCGAGCTCCTATAATTCACCCCTCCACTTT. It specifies CASSLRDPSSYNSPLHF.

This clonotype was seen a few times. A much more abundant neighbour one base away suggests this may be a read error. CDR3 sequence reads: CASSAYPDTALYEQYF. As DNA, the CDR3 is TGTGCCAGCAGCGCGTATCCGGACACGGCGCTGTACGAGCAGTACTTC. The rearrangement joins TRBV11-2 to TRBJ2-7, with D possibly matching TRBD1 (5 bases). The germline gives CDR1 SGHAT, CDR2 FQNNGV. Trimming took 5 bases from V and 4 from J, leaving 21 bases between them. This CDR3 has 16 residues.

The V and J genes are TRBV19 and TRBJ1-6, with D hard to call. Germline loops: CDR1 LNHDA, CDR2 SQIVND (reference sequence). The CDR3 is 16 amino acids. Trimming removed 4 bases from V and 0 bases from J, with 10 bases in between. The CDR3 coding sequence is TGTGCCAGTAGTAAGGTCGAGAGCTCCTATAATTCACCCCTCCACTTT. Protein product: CASSKVESSYNSPLHF.

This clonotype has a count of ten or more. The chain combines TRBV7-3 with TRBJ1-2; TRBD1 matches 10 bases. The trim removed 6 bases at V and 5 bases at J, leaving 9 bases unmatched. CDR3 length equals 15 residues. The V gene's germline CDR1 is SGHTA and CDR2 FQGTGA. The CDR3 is CASREGTGEKYGYTF. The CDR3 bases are TGTGCCAGCAGAGAAGGGACAGGGGAAAAGTATGGCTACACCTTC.

DNA for the CDR3: TGCGCCAGCAGTCCAGGACAGGATGCTTACGAGCAGTACTTC. It encodes CASSPGQDAYEQYF. The chain has TRBV5-1 and TRBJ2-7; TRBD1 agrees at 7 bases. Trimming at V came to 5 bases and at J to 4 bases, leaving 9 bases not matched to a gene. Germline V CDR1 and CDR2: SGHRS, YFSETQ. This CDR3 spans 14 amino acids.

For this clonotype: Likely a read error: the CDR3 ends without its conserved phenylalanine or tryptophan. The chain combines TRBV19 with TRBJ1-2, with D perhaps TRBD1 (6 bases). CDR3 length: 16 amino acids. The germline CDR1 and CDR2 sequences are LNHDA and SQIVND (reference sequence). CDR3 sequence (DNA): TGTGCCAGTAGTATCGGACAGACCACAAATAACTATAGCTACACCCTC. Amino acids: CASSIGQTTNNYSYTL.

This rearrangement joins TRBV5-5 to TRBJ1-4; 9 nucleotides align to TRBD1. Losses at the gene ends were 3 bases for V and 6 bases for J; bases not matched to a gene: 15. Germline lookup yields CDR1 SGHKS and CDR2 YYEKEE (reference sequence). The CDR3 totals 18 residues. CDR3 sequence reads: CASSSGTGKHPPHEKLFF. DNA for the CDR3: TGTGCCAGCAGCTCCGGGACAGGGAAGCATCCGCCTCATGAAAAACTGTTTTTT.

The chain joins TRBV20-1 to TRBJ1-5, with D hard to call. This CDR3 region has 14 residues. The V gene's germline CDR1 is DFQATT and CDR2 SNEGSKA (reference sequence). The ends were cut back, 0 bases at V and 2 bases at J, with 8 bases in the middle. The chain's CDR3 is CSARDWEGNQPQHF. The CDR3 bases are TGCAGTGCTAGAGATTGGGAGGGCAATCAGCCCCAGCATTTT.

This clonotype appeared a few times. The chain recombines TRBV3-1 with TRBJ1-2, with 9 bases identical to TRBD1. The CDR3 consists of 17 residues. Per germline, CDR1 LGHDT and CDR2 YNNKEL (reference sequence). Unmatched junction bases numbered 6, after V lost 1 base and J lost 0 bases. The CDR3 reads CASSQVSTGGANYGYTF. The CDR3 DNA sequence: TGTGCCAGCAGCCAAGTCTCGACAGGGGGGGCTAACTATGGCTACACCTTC.

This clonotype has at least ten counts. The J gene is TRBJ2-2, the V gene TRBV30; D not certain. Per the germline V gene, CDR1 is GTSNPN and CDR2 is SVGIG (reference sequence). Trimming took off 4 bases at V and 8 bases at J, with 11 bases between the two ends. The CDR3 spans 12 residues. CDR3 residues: CAWTAGVGELFF. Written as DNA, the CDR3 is TGTGCCTGGACGGCTGGTGTAGGGGAGCTGTTTTTT.

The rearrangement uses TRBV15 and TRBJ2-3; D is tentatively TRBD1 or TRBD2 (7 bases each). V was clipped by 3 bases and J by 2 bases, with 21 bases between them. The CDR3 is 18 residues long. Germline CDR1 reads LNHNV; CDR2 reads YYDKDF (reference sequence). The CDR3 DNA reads TGTGCCACCAGCAGCCGATTGACTAGCAGGGGGAACACAGATACGCAGTATTTT. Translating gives CATSSRLTSRGNTDTQYF.

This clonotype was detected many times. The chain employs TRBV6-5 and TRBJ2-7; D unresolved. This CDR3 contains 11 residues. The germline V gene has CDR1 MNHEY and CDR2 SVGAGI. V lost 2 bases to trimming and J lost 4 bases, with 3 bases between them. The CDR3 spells CASSYRYEQYF. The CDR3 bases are TGTGCCAGCAGTTACCGGTACGAGCAGTACTTC.

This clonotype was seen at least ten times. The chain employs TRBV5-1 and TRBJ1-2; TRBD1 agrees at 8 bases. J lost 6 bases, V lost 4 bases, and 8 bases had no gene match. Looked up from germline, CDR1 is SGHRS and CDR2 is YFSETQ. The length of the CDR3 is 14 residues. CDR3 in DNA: TGCGCCAGCAGCAGAACGGACAGGGACAATGGCTACACCTTC. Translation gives CASSRTDRDNGYTF.

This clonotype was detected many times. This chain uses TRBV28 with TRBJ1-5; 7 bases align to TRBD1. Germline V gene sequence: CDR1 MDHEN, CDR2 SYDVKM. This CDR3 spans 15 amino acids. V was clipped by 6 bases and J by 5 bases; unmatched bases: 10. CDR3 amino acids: CASRNRGGSDQPQHF. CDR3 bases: TGTGCCAGCAGGAACAGGGGCGGGTCGGATCAGCCCCAGCATTTT.

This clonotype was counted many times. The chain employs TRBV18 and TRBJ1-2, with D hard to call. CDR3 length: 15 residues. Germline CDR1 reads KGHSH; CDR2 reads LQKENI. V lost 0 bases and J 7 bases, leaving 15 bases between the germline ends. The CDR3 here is CASSPPDAPPSGYTF. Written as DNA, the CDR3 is TGTGCCAGCTCACCACCGGACGCACCTCCCTCTGGCTACACCTTC.

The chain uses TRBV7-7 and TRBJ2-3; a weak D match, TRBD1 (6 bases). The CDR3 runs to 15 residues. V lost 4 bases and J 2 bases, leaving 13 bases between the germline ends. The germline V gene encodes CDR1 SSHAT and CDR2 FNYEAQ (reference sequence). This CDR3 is CASSSTGAPTDTQYF. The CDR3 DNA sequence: TGTGCCAGCAGCTCGACAGGAGCTCCCACAGATACGCAGTATTTT.

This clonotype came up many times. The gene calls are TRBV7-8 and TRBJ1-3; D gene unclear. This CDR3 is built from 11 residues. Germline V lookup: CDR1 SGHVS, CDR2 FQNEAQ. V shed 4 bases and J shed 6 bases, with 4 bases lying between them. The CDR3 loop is CASSYENTIYF. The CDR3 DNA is TGTGCCAGCAGCTACGAAAACACCATATATTTT.

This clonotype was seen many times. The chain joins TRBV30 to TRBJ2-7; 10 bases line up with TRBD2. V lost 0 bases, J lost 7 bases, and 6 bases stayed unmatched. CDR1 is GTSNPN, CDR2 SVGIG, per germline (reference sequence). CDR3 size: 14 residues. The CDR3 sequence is CAWSVLAGVGEQYF. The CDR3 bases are TGTGCCTGGAGTGTCCTAGCGGGAGTGGGGGAGCAGTACTTC.

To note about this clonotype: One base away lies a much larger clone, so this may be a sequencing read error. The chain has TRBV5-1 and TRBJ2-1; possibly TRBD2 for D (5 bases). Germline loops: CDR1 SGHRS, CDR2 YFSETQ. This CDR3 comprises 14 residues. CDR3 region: CASSLRGLSNEQLF. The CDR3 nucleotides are TGCGCCAGCAGCTTGCGAGGGCTATCGAATGAGCAGCTCTTC.